The rows below give T cell receptor beta chains drawn from one sample of a study of Graves' ophthalmopathy and Graves' hyperthyroidism. TCRdb reprocessed the multiplex PCR reads via MiXCR and lists one record per CDR3 protein. The table lists tens of thousands of distinct CDR3 sequences, approximately 55% of them singletons. Sequencing used peripheral blood. The receptors shown here come from an adult woman with stable Graves' hyperthyroidism. Both conserved end residues are part of each CDR3. The D gene is left open where the match is weak. Clone size is given for some rows only: seen once, a few or many times, or a class if the clone is expanded.

v_gene	j_gene	abundance	len	d_gene	CDR3aa	CDR3nt
TRBV2	TRBJ1-2	once	14	NA	CASSEATGNYGYTF	TGTGCCAGCAGTGAGGCTACAGGGAACTATGGCTACACCTTC
TRBV5-6	TRBJ1-1	NA	15	NA	CASSTWAGPNAEAFF	TGTGCCAGCAGCACCTGGGCCGGCCCCAACGCTGAAGCTTTCTTT
TRBV2	TRBJ1-5	NA	15	NA	CASSTRWQGNQPQHF	TGTGCCAGCAGTACCAGGTGGCAGGGCAATCAGCCCCAGCATTTT
TRBV5-1	TRBJ1-1	many	13	NA	CASSPTVGTEAFF	TGCGCCAGCAGCCCCACCGTGGGCACTGAAGCTTTCTTT
TRBV10-1	TRBJ1-5	NA	13	NA	CASSKGINQPQHF	TGCGCCAGCAGCAAGGGGATCAATCAGCCCCAGCATTTT
TRBV10-2	TRBJ2-5	few	17	NA	CASSESTRGTWLETQYF	TGCGCCAGCAGTGAGTCGACTCGGGGGACGTGGTTAGAGACCCAGTACTTC
TRBV24-1	TRBJ2-7	NA	16	TRBD1	CATSDSTGTGNYEQYF	TGTGCCACCAGTGATTCCACCGGGACAGGGAACTACGAGCAGTACTTC
TRBV15	TRBJ2-5	NA	14	TRBD2	CATATSGSAETQYF	TGTGCCACCGCGACTAGCGGGAGCGCCGAGACCCAGTACTTC
TRBV20-1	TRBJ1-4	many	13	NA	CSALDRTGEKLFF	TGCAGTGCTCTAGATAGAACGGGAGAAAAACTGTTTTTT
TRBV7-9	TRBJ1-1	many	15	NA	CASSLGGTSNTEAFF	TGTGCCAGCAGCTTAGGAGGGACCTCCAACACTGAAGCTTTCTTT
TRBV12-3/TRBV12-4	TRBJ2-2	NA	14	NA	CASSLGQRTGELFF	TGTGCCAGCAGTTTAGGGCAAAGAACCGGGGAGCTGTTTTTT
TRBV10-3	TRBJ1-5	NA	13	NA	CAISEAPPQPQHF	TGTGCCATCAGTGAAGCTCCCCCCCAGCCCCAGCATTTT
TRBV2	TRBJ2-3	many	10	NA	CASAADTQYF	TGTGCCAGCGCCGCTGATACGCAGTATTTT
TRBV15	TRBJ1-5	few	16	NA	CATSRDTLGQDQPQHF	TGTGCCACCAGCAGAGATACGTTAGGGCAGGATCAGCCCCAGCATTTT
TRBV20-1	TRBJ2-2	NA	15	TRBD2	CSARGPSGSAGELFF	TGCAGTGCTAGAGGGCCTAGCGGGAGCGCCGGGGAGCTGTTTTTT
TRBV7-2	TRBJ2-2	NA	14	NA	CASSLAGASGELFF	TGTGCCAGCAGCTTAGCGGGAGCATCCGGGGAGCTGTTTTTT
TRBV12-5	TRBJ2-7	NA	17	TRBD2	CASSWTSGSARFYEQYF	TGTGCCAGCAGCTGGACTAGCGGGAGTGCACGATTCTACGAGCAGTACTTC
TRBV10-3	TRBJ2-5	medium-sized	14	NA	CAISDTGREETQYF	TGTGCCATCAGTGATACAGGGAGAGAAGAGACCCAGTACTTC
TRBV19	TRBJ1-6	many	14	TRBD1	CASTPTGANSPLHF	TGTGCCAGTACTCCGACAGGGGCTAATTCACCCCTCCACTTT
TRBV28	TRBJ1-4	many	14	TRBD1	CASRRGDRNEKLFF	TGTGCCAGCAGACGGGGGGACAGAAATGAAAAACTGTTTTTT
TRBV29-1	TRBJ1-2	NA	17	NA	CSVGIERGVGESYGYTF	TGCAGCGTTGGAATAGAACGGGGGGTAGGGGAATCCTATGGCTACACCTTC
TRBV12-3/TRBV12-4	TRBJ2-7	once	17	TRBD2	CASSSGTSGSWSYEQYF	TGTGCCAGCAGTTCCGGGACTAGCGGGAGTTGGTCCTACGAGCAGTACTTC
TRBV7-8	TRBJ2-2	NA	14	TRBD1	CASRRDRGDGELFF	TGTGCCAGCAGGCGGGACAGGGGGGACGGGGAGCTGTTTTTT
TRBV2	TRBJ1-5	NA	16	TRBD1	CATSRDWTGTNQPQHF	TGTGCCACCAGCAGAGATTGGACAGGGACCAATCAGCCCCAGCATTTT
TRBV7-2	TRBJ2-7	NA	13	NA	CASSYARDYEQYF	TGTGCCAGCAGTTACGCTAGGGATTACGAGCAGTACTTC
TRBV27	TRBJ1-1	many	15	TRBD1	CASSPRQGWNTEAFF	TGTGCCAGCAGTCCCCGACAGGGGTGGAACACTGAAGCTTTCTTT
TRBV6-1	TRBJ2-5	NA	12	NA	CASSISWETQYF	TGTGCCAGCAGTATTAGCTGGGAGACCCAGTACTTC
TRBV7-2	TRBJ2-3	NA	14	TRBD2	CASSPLAGPDTQYF	TGTGCCAGCAGCCCTCTAGCGGGACCCGATACGCAGTATTTT
TRBV9	TRBJ2-5	few	17	TRBD2	CASSGGVLAGDRETQYF	TGTGCCAGCAGCGGAGGGGTGCTAGCGGGAGATCGAGAGACCCAGTACTTC
TRBV20-1	TRBJ2-5	NA	15	TRBD2	CSARGLAGGSETQYF	TGCAGTGCTAGGGGACTAGCGGGAGGGTCAGAGACCCAGTACTTC
TRBV28	TRBJ1-6	NA	14	NA	CASKTRQGYSPLHF	TGTGCCAGCAAGACCCGGCAGGGGTATTCACCCCTCCACTTT
TRBV25-1	TRBJ2-7	many	12	NA	CASSPQGGEQYF	TGTGCCAGCAGTCCCCAGGGGGGCGAGCAGTACTTC
TRBV7-3	TRBJ1-1	NA	12	TRBD1	CASSPGGTEAFF	TGTGCCAGCAGCCCAGGGGGCACTGAAGCTTTCTTT
TRBV4-1	TRBJ1-2	many	14	NA	CASSQDAGSYGYTF	TGCGCCAGCAGCCAAGATGCCGGCAGCTATGGCTACACCTTC
TRBV7-8	TRBJ1-2	NA	15	TRBD1	CASSERTGGAAGYTF	TGTGCCAGCAGCGAAAGGACAGGGGGCGCGGCAGGCTACACCTTC
TRBV3-1	TRBJ1-2	many	11	NA	CASSQRLRYTF	TGTGCCAGCAGCCAGAGGTTACGCTACACCTTC
TRBV20-1	TRBJ1-5	NA	15	NA	CSARGMGREDQPQHF	TGCAGTGCTAGAGGGATGGGGCGCGAGGATCAGCCCCAGCATTTT
TRBV9	TRBJ2-2	NA	16	NA	CASSVGSSGYTGELFF	TGTGCCAGCAGCGTAGGTAGTAGCGGTTACACCGGGGAGCTGTTTTTT
TRBV24-1	TRBJ2-5	NA	15	TRBD2	CATSDTTSGRETQYF	TGTGCCACCAGTGATACGACTAGCGGGAGGGAGACCCAGTACTTC
TRBV7-3	TRBJ2-7	once	13	TRBD2	CASRPTSGYEQYF	TGTGCCAGCCGCCCGACTAGCGGCTACGAGCAGTACTTC
TRBV7-3	TRBJ2-5	many	15	TRBD2	CASSLSGSWGETQYF	TGTGCCAGCAGCTTAAGCGGGAGTTGGGGAGAGACCCAGTACTTC
TRBV5-6	TRBJ2-5	medium-sized	14	NA	CASSAGSGGETQYF	TGTGCCAGCAGCGCGGGGTCTGGTGGGGAGACCCAGTACTTC
TRBV20-1	TRBJ2-5	NA	13	NA	CSAPTRSQETQYF	TGCAGTGCGCCCACTAGGAGCCAAGAGACCCAGTACTTC
TRBV12-3/TRBV12-4	TRBJ1-4	NA	14	NA	CASRPAGIGEKLFF	TGTGCCAGCAGGCCCGCGGGGATCGGGGAAAAACTGTTTTTT
TRBV20-1	TRBJ1-2	few	13	TRBD1	CSAPNTDRGYGSF	TGCAGTGCCCCCAACACGGACAGGGGGTATGGCTCCTTC
TRBV20-1	TRBJ2-7	NA	18	TRBD2	CSATRTSGRVMKPYEQYF	TGCAGTGCTACCCGGACTAGCGGGAGGGTCATGAAGCCCTACGAGCAGTACTTC
TRBV28	TRBJ1-5	many	16	NA	CASSRGRESINQPQHF	TGTGCCAGCAGTCGCGGGAGGGAGAGCATTAATCAGCCCCAGCATTTT
TRBV20-1	TRBJ2-7	NA	12	NA	CSASGTPYEQYF	TGCAGTGCTTCCGGGACCCCCTACGAGCAGTACTTC
TRBV20-1	TRBJ2-5	medium-sized	11	TRBD2	CSGTRGETQYF	TGCAGCGGGACTAGGGGGGAGACCCAGTACTTC
TRBV20-1	TRBJ1-1	many	14	TRBD1	CSANPGTGGAGAFF	TGCAGTGCTAACCCCGGGACAGGGGGCGCGGGGGCTTTCTTT
TRBV30	TRBJ1-2	many	13	NA	CAWSYQTNYGYTF	TGTGCCTGGAGTTATCAGACTAACTATGGCTACACCTTC
TRBV3-1	TRBJ1-1	many	11	NA	CASSQGQLAFF	TGTGCCAGCAGCCAAGGACAGTTAGCTTTCTTT
TRBV9	TRBJ2-7	many	16	NA	CASSVGRDLSSYEQYF	TGTGCCAGCAGCGTAGGCCGGGACTTAAGCTCCTACGAGCAGTACTTC
TRBV29-1	TRBJ2-7	NA	10	NA	CSVDRAQQYF	TGCAGCGTTGACAGGGCCCAGCAGTACTTC
TRBV7-8	TRBJ2-3	NA	17	TRBD2	CASSLAGTSGRGDTQYF	TGTGCCAGCAGCTTAGCGGGGACTAGCGGGAGAGGCGATACGCAGTATTTT